A selection of T cell receptor beta chains follows, all from one sample in a study of cytomegalovirus exposure and HLA in healthy donors. Assay used: immunoSEQ multiplex PCR; TCRdb lists only in-frame clones, some missing. The sample lists roughly 93,000 clones, just over 75% occurring once. Sequenced material: PBMCs. The origin of the receptors is a man between 25 and 39 years old in good health and CMV-seronegative. CDR3s include the opening cysteine and the closing phenylalanine or tryptophan. The order of the fields is clone size, V gene, J gene, D gene, CDR3 DNA, CDR3 protein. D genes are given only for firm matches. Clone sizes are given selectively: once, few, many, or a class where the clone is expanded.

clone size: once
V gene: TRBV6-1
J gene: TRBJ1-1
D gene: TRBD1
CDR3 DNA: TGTGCCTGTCAGACAGGGGGTCTTGGGAACACTGAAGCTTTCTTT
CDR3 protein: CACQTGGLGNTEAFF

clone size: NA
V gene: TRBV19
J gene: TRBJ1-4
D gene: TRBD1
CDR3 DNA: TGTGCCAGTAGACCGGGACAGGGCCCTAATGAAAAACTGTTTTTT
CDR3 protein: CASRPGQGPNEKLFF

clone size: NA
V gene: TRBV6-1
J gene: TRBJ1-1
D gene: NA
CDR3 DNA: TGTGCCAGCAGTGAAACTTACGCCACTAGGGCTTTCTTT
CDR3 protein: CASSETYATRAFF

clone size: NA
V gene: TRBV9
J gene: TRBJ2-1
D gene: NA
CDR3 DNA: TGTGCCAGCAGCGTAGGTCCGAGCTCCTACAATGAGCAGTTCTTC
CDR3 protein: CASSVGPSSYNEQFF

clone size: NA
V gene: TRBV29-1
J gene: TRBJ2-3
D gene: NA
CDR3 DNA: TGCAGCGTTGGCGAAGATACGCAGTATTTT
CDR3 protein: CSVGEDTQYF

clone size: NA
V gene: TRBV6-1
J gene: TRBJ1-4
D gene: NA
CDR3 DNA: TGTGCCAGCAGTGAATATCCCTCAGGGATTAATGAAAAACTGTTTTTT
CDR3 protein: CASSEYPSGINEKLFF

clone size: NA
V gene: TRBV29-1
J gene: TRBJ2-3
D gene: TRBD2
CDR3 DNA: TGCAGCGTTGCACGATTCACCACCTCGGGGGGAATAAGAACTAGCACAGATACGCAGTATTTT
CDR3 protein: CSVARFTTSGGIRTSTDTQYF

clone size: NA
V gene: TRBV2
J gene: TRBJ2-3
D gene: TRBD2
CDR3 DNA: TGTGCCAACTCGACTAGCCTGGGGGATACGCAGTATTTT
CDR3 protein: CANSTSLGDTQYF

clone size: NA
V gene: TRBV11-2
J gene: TRBJ1-2
D gene: TRBD1
CDR3 DNA: TGTGCCAGCAGCACAGGGACAGGGGCTGGCGGTAACTATGGCTACACCTTC
CDR3 protein: CASSTGTGAGGNYGYTF

clone size: NA
V gene: TRBV7-9
J gene: TRBJ2-5
D gene: TRBD2
CDR3 DNA: TGTGCCAGCAGCATACCTAGCGGGGGGGTTCGAGAGACCCAGTACTTC
CDR3 protein: CASSIPSGGVRETQYF

clone size: NA
V gene: TRBV5-1
J gene: TRBJ1-2
D gene: NA
CDR3 DNA: TGCGCCAGCAACTTACCCGACAGGACCCTTCTAGGCTATGGCTACACCTTC
CDR3 protein: CASNLPDRTLLGYGYTF

clone size: NA
V gene: TRBV18
J gene: TRBJ1-1
D gene: NA
CDR3 DNA: TGTGCCAGCTCACCCCGGGAGGGGTCCATGAACACTGAAGCTTTCTTT
CDR3 protein: CASSPREGSMNTEAFF

clone size: NA
V gene: TRBV27
J gene: TRBJ2-5
D gene: TRBD1
CDR3 DNA: TGTGCCAGCAGTCCGGGGACAGGGGGACGGGAGACCCAGTACTTC
CDR3 protein: CASSPGTGGRETQYF

clone size: NA
V gene: TRBV9
J gene: TRBJ2-5
D gene: NA
CDR3 DNA: TGTGCCAGCAGCCCTTACCTAGGGGGGGGCATGGAGACCCAGTACTTC
CDR3 protein: CASSPYLGGGMETQYF

clone size: NA
V gene: TRBV6-5
J gene: TRBJ1-3
D gene: NA
CDR3 DNA: TGTGCCAGCAGTTACTCGATGGCCAAAGTTGGAAACACCATATATTTT
CDR3 protein: CASSYSMAKVGNTIYF

clone size: few
V gene: TRBV10-3
J gene: TRBJ1-5
D gene: NA
CDR3 DNA: TGTGCCATCAGTGAGCGGCAGGATCAGCCCCAGCATTTT
CDR3 protein: CAISERQDQPQHF

clone size: NA
V gene: TRBV14
J gene: TRBJ1-1
D gene: NA
CDR3 DNA: TGTGCCAGCCAGACGGATTTGGAGACTGAAGCTTTCTTT
CDR3 protein: CASQTDLETEAFF

clone size: NA
V gene: TRBV15
J gene: TRBJ2-4
D gene: TRBD2
CDR3 DNA: TGTGCCACCAGCAGAGTTAGGGCAGGGAGGGAAAACATTCAGTACTTC
CDR3 protein: CATSRVRAGRENIQYF

clone size: NA
V gene: TRBV7-6
J gene: TRBJ1-1
D gene: TRBD1
CDR3 DNA: TGTGCCAGCAGCTCCAGACAGGGGGCGGACACTGAAGCTTTCTTT
CDR3 protein: CASSSRQGADTEAFF